A single TCR beta chain is shown here with its context. This record belongs to a study of blood T cell repertoires in COVID-19. Across the study: Specimens from acute and convalescent COVID-19 originated in the United States, Italy and Spain. In each case, the material was cDNA or gDNA derived from T cells, B-cell-depleted T cells, or PBMCs.

V was shortened by 3 bases and J by 2 bases, with 9 bases between the two germline ends. Germline V CDR1 and CDR2: SGHRS, YFSETQ. The CDR3 totals 14 residues. Authors' analysis steps: Nucleated cell counts were estimated from reference gene primer amplification. TCRdb's table, derived via immunoSEQ multiplex PCR, lists solely in-frame clones and lacks some. V and J calls plus clone size are reproduced from that table; the DNA served to infer D and trimming. The repertoire includes about 170,000 clones, approximately 79% of them detected once, and under 3.5% sits in the top ten. The J gene is TRBJ1-3, the V gene TRBV5-1; D not resolved. This sequence was found in a woman of 80 years or more with acute or convalescent COVID-19. Sample: peripheral blood. The CDR3 DNA reads TGCGCCAGCAGCTCTGACACGACTGGAAACACCATATATTTT. It specifies CASSSDTTGNTIYF.